This T cell receptor beta chain came from a study of T cell repertoires in cytomegalovirus infection. Study overall: Public TCR beta signatures provided an indication of both CMV infection and a matching HLA type.

TCRdb re-called the reads through MiXCR, storing one row per CDR3 protein. The repertoire has roughly 150,000 distinct CDR3 sequences, about a sixth of them found once; the top ten carry 18%. Notes on the study in general: In two of eight donors, the top clonotype was HLA-C-restricted CMV-specific. Public TCR beta family frequency separated CMV-and-HLA carriers, including in an independent cohort.

The CDR3 length is 13 residues. V was pared by 5 bases and J by 6 bases, with 13 bases between. The germline gives CDR1 SEHNR, CDR2 FQNEAQ (reference sequence). Concerning this clonotype itself: Its target is unknown.

The sequencing sample was made of CD8+ T cells from PBMCs. The V call is TRBV7-9, the J call TRBJ1-1; weak D call: TRBD1 (6 bases). This TCR was recovered from a human donor in good health (CMV status not recorded). Some clones in this sample may be carry-over from other donors' samples. CDR3 nucleotide sequence: TGTGCCAGCAGCCCCCAGGGGTACGCTGAAGCTTTCTTT. Translation gives CASSPQGYAEAFF.